These T cell receptor beta chains were read from a single sample in a study of T cell repertoires in cytomegalovirus infection. These receptors' antigens are unknown. TCRdb recomputed calls from the reads with MiXCR, one row per CDR3 protein. The sample lists 550,000 to 850,000 distinct CDR3 sequences, around 30% occurring once. The sequenced sample was cultured PBMCs, obtained from culture after CMV antigen stimulation. The receptors were gathered from a human donor in good health (CMV status not recorded). Some clones in this sample may be carry-over from other donors' samples. The conserved cysteine and the conserved F or W are not part of the CDR3 here. Clone size is shown for a subset of rows, as once, few, many or a class of expanded clone.

>TRBV28|TRBJ1-5|.
ASSPPGRSNQPQH
>TRBV7-8|TRBJ1-5|few
ASSLAVAGEVPQH
>TRBV10-3|TRBJ1-5|.
AIPRGGDQPQH
>TRBV10-3|TRBJ2-7|.
AIRDSSSYEQY
>TRBV15|TRBJ2-4|.
ATSGGGQGNIQY
>TRBV2|TRBJ1-2|.
ASMKRLTNYGYT
>TRBV4-1|TRBJ2-3|.
ASSQVSQDTQY
>TRBV12-3/TRBV12-4|TRBJ2-2|few
ASSTGLAANTGELF
>TRBV10-3|TRBJ1-2|.
AITQGPANYGYT
>TRBV6-2/TRBV6-3|TRBJ2-7|.
ASSLSGTLSYEQY
>TRBV7-9|TRBJ1-2|few
ASSSATTGPYGYT
>TRBV6-1|TRBJ1-4|few
ASSEALLGLQGVNEKLF
>TRBV4-1|TRBJ2-1|many
ASSPGTLGSSYNEQF
>TRBV7-6|TRBJ1-6|.
ASSLRGGQNSPLH
>TRBV4-3|TRBJ2-2|.
ASSQDRATGELF
>TRBV12-3/TRBV12-4|TRBJ1-1|few
ASSFRSGAGAF
>TRBV2|TRBJ2-3|.
ASSPGQGIGDTQY
>TRBV10-3|TRBJ2-7|few
AVSRDRVHEQY
>TRBV20-1|TRBJ2-3|.
SAREAGDTDTQY
>TRBV11-2|TRBJ2-5|few
ASRTTGEGETQY
>TRBV7-2|TRBJ2-3|once
ASSTRTGLLTDTQY
>TRBV6-6|TRBJ2-1|.
ASKEDNSYNEQF
>TRBV20-1|TRBJ2-3|.
SAKRGSWARTDTQY
>TRBV7-4|TRBJ2-3|.
ASSPRLVDTQY
>TRBV28|TRBJ2-5|few
ASSVLSGSRRETQY
>TRBV12-3/TRBV12-4|TRBJ1-3|.
ASTLLGQGRWSSGNTIY
>TRBV27|TRBJ2-3|.
ASSFRASGGMDTQY
>TRBV7-2|TRBJ2-7|few
ASRLRGPYEQY
>TRBV7-2|TRBJ2-3|many
ASSSGLFTDTQY
>TRBV29-1|TRBJ2-3|.
SVGQSGDTQY
>TRBV28|TRBJ1-5|.
ASTGFGDQPQH
>TRBV20-1|TRBJ1-5|few
SVGGFNQPQH
>TRBV29-1|TRBJ2-3|once
SVEVPSVSTDTQY
>TRBV4-1|TRBJ2-7|.
ASSPLFRRSSYEQY
>TRBV6-5|TRBJ2-7|few
ASSHRQGTRRGEQY
>TRBV6-2/TRBV6-3|TRBJ2-1|.
ASSHPGLARNEQF
>TRBV11-3|TRBJ2-1|.
ASSLHSGAHSYNEQF
>TRBV7-2|TRBJ2-3|.
ASSFDWGTDTQY
>TRBV7-2|TRBJ2-3|.
ASSLKKKNLAGRGIDTQY
>TRBV15|TRBJ1-1|few
ATSRDHELEAF
>TRBV4-1|TRBJ1-1|.
ASSQGLPRGHFGAF
>TRBV4-1|TRBJ1-2|few
ASSHSTGGAHGYT